This paragraph covers one T cell receptor (beta chain) sequence. The data stem from a study of blood T cell repertoires in COVID-19. Study context: Nucleic acid was either cDNA or gDNA, and it came from T cells, B-cell-depleted T cells, or PBMCs.

The germline CDR1 and CDR2 sequences are SEHNR and FQNEAQ (reference sequence). The CDR3 contains 14 residues. Trimming took off 2 bases at V and 0 bases at J, with 5 bases between the two ends. Original processing methods: Reference gene primer amplification yielded estimated nucleated cell counts. Only in-frame clones appear in the TCRdb table, and some are missing; sequencing was by immunoSEQ multiplex PCR. The DNA gave D and trimming, while V, J and clone size come from that table. The table records tens of thousands of clones, 83% of them present only once. The sequenced sample consisted of peripheral blood. This TCR was recovered from a woman of 80 years or more with acute or convalescent COVID-19. V usage is TRBV7-9 and J usage is TRBJ2-1; D call uncertain. In nucleotides, the CDR3 is TGTGCCAGCAGCTTAACGGGCTCCTACAATGAGCAGTTCTTC. Translation gives CASSLTGSYNEQFF.